A selection of T cell receptor beta chains follows, all from one sample in a study of long-term antiretroviral therapy in people with HIV. Using immunoSEQ multiplex PCR, the repertoire was profiled, and TCRdb retains in-frame clones only, with some absent. The sample holds 12,000 or so clones, 82% seen once. Sequenced here: unsorted PBMCs, sampled about 7.9 years after starting antiretroviral therapy. The receptors shown here come from a man aged 45-65 years with HIV. Each CDR3 is given with its conserved first and last residue. A D gene is named only where the DNA matches it firmly. Expanded clones are given a class, and other clones once, few, many or no size at all.

clone_size,v_call,d_call,j_call,cdr3_nt,cdr3_aa
few,TRBV27,TRBD2,TRBJ2-5,TGTGCCAGCAGTCCCTACGGGGGGTACCAAGAGACCCAGTACTTC,CASSPYGGYQETQYF
NA,TRBV27,NA,TRBJ2-7,TGTGCCAGCAGTTCTTTCCTTTCCTACGAGCAGTACTTC,CASSSFLSYEQYF
once,TRBV5-1,NA,TRBJ2-6,TGCGCCAGCAGCGGTGCGGAAGCCGTCTCTGGGGCCAACGTCCTGACTTTC,CASSGAEAVSGANVLTF
NA,TRBV10-1,NA,TRBJ1-3,TGCGCCAGCAGTGAGTCCCCTGAAGACTCTGGAAACACCATATATTTT,CASSESPEDSGNTIYF
few,TRBV27,NA,TRBJ2-7,TGTGCCAGCAGTTTGCAGGGGAGTATGTACGAGCAGTACTTC,CASSLQGSMYEQYF
NA,TRBV5-5,TRBD1,TRBJ2-7,TGTGCCAGCAGCTTGGGAACAGGGGGGTTCGGGTACGAGCAGTACTTC,CASSLGTGGFGYEQYF
NA,TRBV1,NA,TRBJ1-2,TGCACCAGCAGCCAAGTGCGACATGGAGCTAACTATGGCTACACCTTC,CTSSQVRHGANYGYTF
NA,TRBV14,NA,TRBJ2-7,TGTGCCAGCAGCCAAGATAAGGGACACCCCTACGAGCAGTACTTC,CASSQDKGHPYEQYF
NA,TRBV5-8,NA,TRBJ1-1,TGTGCCAGCATCCGACACGAATGGGGAAACACTGAAGCTTTCTTT,CASIRHEWGNTEAFF
NA,TRBV5-1,TRBD2,TRBJ2-2,TGCGCCAGCAGACCGATAGCGGGGGGGCAAACCGGGGAGCTGTTTTTT,CASRPIAGGQTGELFF
NA,TRBV27,NA,TRBJ2-7,TGTGCCAGCAGCCGAGGGAGGGAGCAGTACTTC,CASSRGREQYF
NA,TRBV30,TRBD2,TRBJ2-1,TGTGCCTGGAGTTGGGGCGGGGGGACTGAGCAGTTCTTC,CAWSWGGGTEQFF